The TCR beta chain under discussion was sequenced for a study of T cells in localized non-small cell lung cancer. Using immunoSEQ multiplex PCR, the repertoire was profiled, and TCRdb retains in-frame clones only, with some absent. The sample lists about 800 clones, about 33% occurring once. Trimming shortened V by 1 base and J by 5 bases, and 14 bases separated the two germline ends. CDR1 and CDR2 (germline): SGHDN, FVKESK. The CDR3 has 15 residues. A few counts support this clone. This receptor was obtained from a male donor aged 60 or over with stage II squamous cell lung carcinoma. The chain is built from TRBV14 and TRBJ1-1, with D tentatively TRBD1 (5 bases). Sequences were derived from normal lung tissue next to the tumor, sampled before any cancer treatment. CDR3 loop: CASSQGGAFMTEAFF. In DNA, the CDR3 is TGTGCCAGCAGCCAAGGAGGGGCTTTTATGACTGAAGCTTTCTTT.